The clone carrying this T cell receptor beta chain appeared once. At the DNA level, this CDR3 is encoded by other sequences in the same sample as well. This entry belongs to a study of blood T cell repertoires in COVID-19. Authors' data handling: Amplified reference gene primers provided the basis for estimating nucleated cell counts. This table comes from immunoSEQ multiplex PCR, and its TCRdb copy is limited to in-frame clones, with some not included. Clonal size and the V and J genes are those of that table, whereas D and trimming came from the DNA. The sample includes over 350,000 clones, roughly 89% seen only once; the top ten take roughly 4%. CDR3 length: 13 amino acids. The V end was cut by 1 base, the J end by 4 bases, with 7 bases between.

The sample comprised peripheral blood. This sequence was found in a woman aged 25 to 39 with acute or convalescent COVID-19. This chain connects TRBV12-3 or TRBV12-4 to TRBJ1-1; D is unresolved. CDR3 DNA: TGTGCCAGCAGTTTAGAGTCGAGCACTGAAGCTTTCTTT. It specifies CASSLESSTEAFF.